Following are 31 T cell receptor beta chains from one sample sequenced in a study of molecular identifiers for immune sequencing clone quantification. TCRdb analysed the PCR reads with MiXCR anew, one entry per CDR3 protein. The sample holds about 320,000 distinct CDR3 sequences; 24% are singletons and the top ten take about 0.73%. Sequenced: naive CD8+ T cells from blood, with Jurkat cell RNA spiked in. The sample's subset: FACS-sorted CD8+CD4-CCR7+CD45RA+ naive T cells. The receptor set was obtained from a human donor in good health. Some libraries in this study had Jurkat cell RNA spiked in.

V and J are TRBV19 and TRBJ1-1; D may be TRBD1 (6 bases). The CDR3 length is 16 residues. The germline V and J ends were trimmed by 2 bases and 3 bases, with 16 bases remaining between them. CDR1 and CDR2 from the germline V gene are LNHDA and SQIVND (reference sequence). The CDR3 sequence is CASSILVAGDDTEAFF. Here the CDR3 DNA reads TGTGCCAGTAGTATACTAGTAGCAGGGGACGACACTGAAGCTTTCTTT. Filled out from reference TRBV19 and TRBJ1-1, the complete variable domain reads DGGITQSPKYLFRKEGQNVTLSCEQNLNHDAMYWYRQDPGQGLRLIYYSQIVNDFQKGDIAEGYSVSREKKESFPLTVTSAQKNPTAFYLCASSILVAGDDTEAFFGQGTRLTVV.

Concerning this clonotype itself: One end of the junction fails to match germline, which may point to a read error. This CDR3 reads CASSQGQEMNTQAFF. In nucleotides, the CDR3 is TGCGCCAGCAGCCAAGGTCAGGAGATGAACACTCAAGCTTTCTTT. The rearrangement joins TRBV4-1 to TRBJ1-1; D remains ambiguous. This CDR3 is 15 amino acids long. Germline values: CDR1 MGHRA, CDR2 YSYEKL.

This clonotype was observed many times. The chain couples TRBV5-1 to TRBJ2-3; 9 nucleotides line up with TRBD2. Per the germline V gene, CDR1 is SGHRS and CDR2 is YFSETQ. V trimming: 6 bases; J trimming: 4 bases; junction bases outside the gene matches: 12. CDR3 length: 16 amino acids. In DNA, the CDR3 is TGCGCCAGCAAATTGGAAGCGGGAGGTTCCCCAGATACGCAGTATTTT. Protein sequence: CASKLEAGGSPDTQYF.

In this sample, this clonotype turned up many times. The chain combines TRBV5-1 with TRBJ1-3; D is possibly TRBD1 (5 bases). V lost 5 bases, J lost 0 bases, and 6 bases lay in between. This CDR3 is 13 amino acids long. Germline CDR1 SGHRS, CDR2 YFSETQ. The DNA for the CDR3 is TGCGCCAGCAGGACAGACTCTGGAAACACCATATATTTT. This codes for CASRTDSGNTIYF.

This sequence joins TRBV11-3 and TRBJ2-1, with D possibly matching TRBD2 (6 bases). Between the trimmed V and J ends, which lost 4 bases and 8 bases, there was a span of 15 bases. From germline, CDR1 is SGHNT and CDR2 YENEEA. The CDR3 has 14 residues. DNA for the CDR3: TGTGCCAGCAGCTCCCTGACTAGTCCCCATGAGCAGTTCTTC. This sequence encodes CASSSLTSPHEQFF.

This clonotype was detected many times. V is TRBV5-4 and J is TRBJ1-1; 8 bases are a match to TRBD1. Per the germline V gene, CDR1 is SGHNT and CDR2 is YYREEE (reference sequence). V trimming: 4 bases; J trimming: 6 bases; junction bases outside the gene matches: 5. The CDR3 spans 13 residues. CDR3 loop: CASSGDRGPEAFF. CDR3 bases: TGTGCCAGCAGCGGTGACAGGGGCCCTGAAGCTTTCTTT. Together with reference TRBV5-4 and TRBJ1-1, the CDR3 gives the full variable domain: ETGVTQSPTHLIKTRGQQVTLRCSSQSGHNTVSWYQQALGQGPQFIFQYYREEENGRGNFPPRFSGLQFPNYSSELNVNALELDDSALYLCASSGDRGPEAFFGQGTRLTVV.

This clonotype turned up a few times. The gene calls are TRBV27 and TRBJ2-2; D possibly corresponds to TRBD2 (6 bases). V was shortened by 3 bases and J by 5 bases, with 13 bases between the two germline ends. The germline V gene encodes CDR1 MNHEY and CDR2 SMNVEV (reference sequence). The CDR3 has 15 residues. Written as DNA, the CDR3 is TGTGCCAGCAGTTTCAGCGGAGGGCGGACCGGGGAGCTGTTTTTT. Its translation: CASSFSGGRTGELFF.

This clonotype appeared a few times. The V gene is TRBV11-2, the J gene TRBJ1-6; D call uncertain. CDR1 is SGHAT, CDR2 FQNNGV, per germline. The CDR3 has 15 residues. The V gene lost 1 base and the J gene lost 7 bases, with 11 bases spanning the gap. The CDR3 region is CASSLASLKNSPLHF. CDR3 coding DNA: TGTGCCAGCAGCTTAGCGTCCTTGAAGAATTCACCCCTCCACTTT.

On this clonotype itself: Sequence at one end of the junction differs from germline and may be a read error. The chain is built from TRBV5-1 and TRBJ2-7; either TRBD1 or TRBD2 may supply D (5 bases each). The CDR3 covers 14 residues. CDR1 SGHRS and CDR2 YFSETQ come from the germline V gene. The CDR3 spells CACSLRGTSYEQYF. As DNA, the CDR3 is TGCGCCTGCAGCTTGAGAGGGACCTCCTACGAGCAGTACTTC. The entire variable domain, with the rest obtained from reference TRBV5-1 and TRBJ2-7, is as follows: KAGVTQTPRYLIKTRGQQVTLSCSPISGHRSVSWYQQTPGQGLQFLFEYFSETQRNKGNFPGRFSGRQFSNSRSEMNVSTLELGDSALYLCACSLRGTSYEQYFGPGTRLTVT.

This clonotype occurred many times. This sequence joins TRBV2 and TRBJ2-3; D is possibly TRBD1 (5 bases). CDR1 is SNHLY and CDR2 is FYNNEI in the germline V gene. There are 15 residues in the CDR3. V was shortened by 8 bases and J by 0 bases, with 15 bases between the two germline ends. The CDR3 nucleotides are TGTGCCAGCCGCTTGGGAAGGGGTAGCACAGATACGCAGTATTTT. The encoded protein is CASRLGRGSTDTQYF.

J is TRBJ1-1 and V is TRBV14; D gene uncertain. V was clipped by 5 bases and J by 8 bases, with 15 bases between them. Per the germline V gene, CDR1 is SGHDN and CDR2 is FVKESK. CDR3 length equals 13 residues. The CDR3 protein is CASSELTSPEAFF. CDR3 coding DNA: TGTGCCAGCAGCGAACTGACATCGCCCGAAGCTTTCTTT.

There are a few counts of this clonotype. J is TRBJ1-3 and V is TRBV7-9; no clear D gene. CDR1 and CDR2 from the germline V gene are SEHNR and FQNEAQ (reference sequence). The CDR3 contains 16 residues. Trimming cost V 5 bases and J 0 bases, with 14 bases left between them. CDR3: CASSTTPASSGNTIYF. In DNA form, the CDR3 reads TGTGCCAGCAGCACCACCCCCGCCAGCTCTGGAAACACCATATATTTT.

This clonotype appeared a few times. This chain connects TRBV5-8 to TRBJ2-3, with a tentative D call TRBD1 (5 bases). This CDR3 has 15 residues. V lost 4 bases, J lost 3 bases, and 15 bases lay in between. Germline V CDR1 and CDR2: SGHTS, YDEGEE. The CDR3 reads CASSLDRSPTDTQYF. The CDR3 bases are TGTGCCAGCAGCCTCGACAGAAGCCCTACAGATACGCAGTATTTT.

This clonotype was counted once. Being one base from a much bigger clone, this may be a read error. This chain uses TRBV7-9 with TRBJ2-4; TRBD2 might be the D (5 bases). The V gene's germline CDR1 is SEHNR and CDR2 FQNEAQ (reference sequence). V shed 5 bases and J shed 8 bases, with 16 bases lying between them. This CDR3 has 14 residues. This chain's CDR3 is CASSLLRAGDIQYF. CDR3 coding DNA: TGTGCCAGCAGCCTTCTGCGGGCGGGTGACATTCAGTACTTC.

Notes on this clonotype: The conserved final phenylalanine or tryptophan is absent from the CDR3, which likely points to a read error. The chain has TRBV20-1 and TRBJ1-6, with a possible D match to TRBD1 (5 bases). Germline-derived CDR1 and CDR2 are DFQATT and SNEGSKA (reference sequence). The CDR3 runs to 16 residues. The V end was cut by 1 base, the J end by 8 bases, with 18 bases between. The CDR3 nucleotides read TGCAGTGCTAGAGGGCCCGAGGGGAGGACTGATTCACCCCTCCACTTA. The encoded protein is CSARGPEGRTDSPLHL.

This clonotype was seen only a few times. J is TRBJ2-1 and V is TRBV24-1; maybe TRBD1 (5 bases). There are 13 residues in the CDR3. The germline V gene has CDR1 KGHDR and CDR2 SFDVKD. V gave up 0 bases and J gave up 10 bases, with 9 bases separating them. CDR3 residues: CATSDLLTAEQFF. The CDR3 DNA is TGTGCCACCAGTGATTTGTTGACAGCGGAGCAGTTCTTC.

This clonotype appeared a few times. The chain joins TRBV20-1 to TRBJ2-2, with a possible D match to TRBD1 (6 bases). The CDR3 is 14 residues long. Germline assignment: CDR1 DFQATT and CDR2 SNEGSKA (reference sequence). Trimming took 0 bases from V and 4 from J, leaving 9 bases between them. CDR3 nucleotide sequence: TGCAGTGCTAGAGATCGGACAGCCACCGGGGAGCTGTTTTTT. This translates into CSARDRTATGELFF.

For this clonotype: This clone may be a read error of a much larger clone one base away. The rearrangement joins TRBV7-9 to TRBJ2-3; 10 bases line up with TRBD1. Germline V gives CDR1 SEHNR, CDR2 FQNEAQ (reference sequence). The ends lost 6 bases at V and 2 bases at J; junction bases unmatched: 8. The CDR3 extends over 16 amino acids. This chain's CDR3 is CASSSLDRGHTDTQYF. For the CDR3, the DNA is TGTGCCAGCAGTTCTCTCGACAGGGGGCACACAGATACGCAGTATTTT.

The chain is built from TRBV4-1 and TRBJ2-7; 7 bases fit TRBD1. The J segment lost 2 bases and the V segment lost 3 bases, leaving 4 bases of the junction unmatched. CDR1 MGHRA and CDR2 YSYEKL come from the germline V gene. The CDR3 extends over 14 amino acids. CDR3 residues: CASSHSQGTYEQYF. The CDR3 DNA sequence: TGCGCCAGCAGCCATTCACAGGGGACCTACGAGCAGTACTTC.

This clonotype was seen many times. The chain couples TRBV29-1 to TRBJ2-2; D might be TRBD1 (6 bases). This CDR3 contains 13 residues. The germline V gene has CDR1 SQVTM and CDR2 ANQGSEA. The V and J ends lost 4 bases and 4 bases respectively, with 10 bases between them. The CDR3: CSVVFRGTGELFF. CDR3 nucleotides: TGCAGCGTTGTTTTCAGGGGCACCGGGGAGCTGTTTTTT.

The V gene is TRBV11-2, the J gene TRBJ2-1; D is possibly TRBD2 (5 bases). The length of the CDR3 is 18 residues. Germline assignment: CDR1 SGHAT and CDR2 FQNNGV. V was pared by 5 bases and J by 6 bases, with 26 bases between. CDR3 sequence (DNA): TGTGCCAGCAGCGCGGTCGTGGCGGCTGGACGACTAAGCAATGAGCAGTTCTTC. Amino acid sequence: CASSAVVAAGRLSNEQFF.

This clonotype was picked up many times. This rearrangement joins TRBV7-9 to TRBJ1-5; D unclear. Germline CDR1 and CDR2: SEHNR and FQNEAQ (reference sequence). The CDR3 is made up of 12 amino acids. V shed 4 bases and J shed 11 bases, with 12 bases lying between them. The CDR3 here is CASSSLEVAQHF. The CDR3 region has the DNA TGTGCCAGCAGCTCGCTAGAGGTTGCCCAGCATTTT. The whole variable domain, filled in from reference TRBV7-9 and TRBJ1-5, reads DTGVSQNPRHKITKRGQNVTFRCDPISEHNRLYWYRQTLGQGPEFLTYFQNEAQLEKSRLLSDRFSAERPKGSFSTLEIQRTEQGDSAMYLCASSSLEVAQHFGDGTRLSIL.

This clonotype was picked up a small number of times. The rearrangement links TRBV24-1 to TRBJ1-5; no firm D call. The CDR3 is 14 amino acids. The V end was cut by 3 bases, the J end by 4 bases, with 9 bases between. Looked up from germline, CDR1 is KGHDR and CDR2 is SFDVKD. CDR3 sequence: CATSDLTGNQPQHF. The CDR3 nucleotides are TGTGCCACCAGTGATCTGACGGGGAATCAGCCCCAGCATTTT.

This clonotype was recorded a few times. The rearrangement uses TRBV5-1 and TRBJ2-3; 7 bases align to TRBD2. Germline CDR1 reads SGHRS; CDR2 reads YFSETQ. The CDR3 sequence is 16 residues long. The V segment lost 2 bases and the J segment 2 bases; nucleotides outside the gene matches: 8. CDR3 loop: CASSFRGGTLTDTQYF. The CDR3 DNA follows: TGCGCCAGCAGCTTCCGCGGGGGTACGCTCACAGATACGCAGTATTTT.

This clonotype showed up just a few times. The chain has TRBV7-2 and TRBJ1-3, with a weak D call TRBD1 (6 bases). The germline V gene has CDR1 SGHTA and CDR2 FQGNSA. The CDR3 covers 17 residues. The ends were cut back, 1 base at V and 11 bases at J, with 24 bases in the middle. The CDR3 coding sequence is TGTGCCAGCAGCTTAGAGGAGGCGGGCCGGACAGAATTACCCATATATTTT. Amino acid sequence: CASSLEEAGRTELPIYF.

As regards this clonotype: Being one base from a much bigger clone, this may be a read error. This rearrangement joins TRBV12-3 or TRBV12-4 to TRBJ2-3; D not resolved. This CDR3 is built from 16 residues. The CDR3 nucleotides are TGTGCCAGCAGTTTATTTTCGACACCCGGCACAGATGCGCAGTATTTT. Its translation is CASSLFSTPGTDAQYF.

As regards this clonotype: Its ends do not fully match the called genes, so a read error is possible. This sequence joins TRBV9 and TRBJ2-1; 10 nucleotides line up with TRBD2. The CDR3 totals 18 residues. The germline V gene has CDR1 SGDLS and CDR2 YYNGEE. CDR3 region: CARSAHSSGSKTYNEQFF. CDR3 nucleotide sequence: TGTGCCCGCAGCGCCCACTCTAGCGGGAGTAAAACCTACAATGAGCAGTTCTTC.

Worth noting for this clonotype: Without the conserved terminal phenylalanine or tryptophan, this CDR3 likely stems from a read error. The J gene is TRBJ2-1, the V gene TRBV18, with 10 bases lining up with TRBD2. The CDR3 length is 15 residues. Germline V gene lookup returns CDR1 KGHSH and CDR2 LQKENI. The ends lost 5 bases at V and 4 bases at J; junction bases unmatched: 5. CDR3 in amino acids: CASSKAGGEYNEQFI. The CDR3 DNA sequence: TGTGCCAGCTCAAAAGCGGGAGGGGAGTACAATGAGCAGTTCATC.

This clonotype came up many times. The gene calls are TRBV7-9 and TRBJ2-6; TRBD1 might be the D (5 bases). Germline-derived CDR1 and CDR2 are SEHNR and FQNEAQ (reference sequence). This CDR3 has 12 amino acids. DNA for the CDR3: TGTTCGGCAGGGTCTGGGGCCAACGTCCTGACTTTC. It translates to CSAGSGANVLTF.

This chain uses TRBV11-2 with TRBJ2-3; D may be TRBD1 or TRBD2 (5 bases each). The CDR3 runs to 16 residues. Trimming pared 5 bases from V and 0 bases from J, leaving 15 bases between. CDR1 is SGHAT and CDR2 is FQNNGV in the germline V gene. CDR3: CASSAIGGISTDTQYF. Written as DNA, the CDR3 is TGTGCCAGCAGCGCGATTGGGGGTATTAGCACAGATACGCAGTATTTT. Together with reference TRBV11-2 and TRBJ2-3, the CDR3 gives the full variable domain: EAGVAQSPRYKIIEKRQSVAFWCNPISGHATLYWYQQILGQGPKLLIQFQNNGVVDDSQLPKDRFSAERLKGVDSTLKIQPAKLEDSAVYLCASSAIGGISTDTQYFGPGTRLTVL.

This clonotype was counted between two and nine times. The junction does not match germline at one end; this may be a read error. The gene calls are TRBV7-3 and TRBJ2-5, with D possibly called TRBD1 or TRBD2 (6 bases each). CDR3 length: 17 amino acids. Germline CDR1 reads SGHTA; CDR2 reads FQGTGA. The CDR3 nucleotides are TGTGCCAGCAGCTTAACGGCAGGGGCGGGGTTACAAGAGGCCCAGTACTTC. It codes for CASSLTAGAGLQEAQYF.